These T cell receptor beta chains were read from a single sample in a study of CD8 T cell repertoires and HIV-1 epitope variants. Sequenced by immunoSEQ multiplex PCR; TCRdb stores in-frame clones only, minus some. The sample includes tens of thousands of clones, approximately 70% of them seen just once. Sequenced input: uncultured baseline CD8+ T cells from peripheral blood mononuclear cells (PBMCs). These receptor sequences come from a male donor with HIV. Both conserved end residues are part of each CDR3. The D gene is left open where the match is weak. Size is stated for part of the rows, as once, few or many counts, or as a class when the clone is expanded.

clone_size: .
j_call: TRBJ1-2
v_call: TRBV5-1
d_call: .
cdr3_length: 14
cdr3_aa: CASSLDAEDYGYTF
cdr3_nt: TGCGCCAGCAGCTTGGACGCAGAAGACTATGGCTACACCTTC

clone_size: .
j_call: TRBJ2-2
v_call: TRBV21-1
d_call: .
cdr3_length: 18
cdr3_aa: CASSTGTSGRMNTGELFF
cdr3_nt: TGTGCCAGCAGTACCGGGACTAGCGGGAGAATGAACACCGGGGAGCTGTTTTTT

clone_size: .
j_call: TRBJ2-1
v_call: TRBV11-2
d_call: .
cdr3_length: 16
cdr3_aa: CASSPTRGGSYNEQFF
cdr3_nt: TGTGCCAGCAGCCCCACTAGGGGGGGTTCATACAATGAGCAGTTCTTC

clone_size: .
j_call: TRBJ2-7
v_call: TRBV23-1
d_call: .
cdr3_length: 14
cdr3_aa: CASSLKAPHHEQYF
cdr3_nt: TGCGCCAGCAGTCTAAAGGCACCTCACCACGAGCAGTACTTC

clone_size: .
j_call: TRBJ1-4
v_call: TRBV28
d_call: .
cdr3_length: 13
cdr3_aa: CASSSGTFEKLFF
cdr3_nt: TGTGCCAGCAGTTCAGGGACTTTCGAGAAACTGTTTTTT

clone_size: .
j_call: TRBJ2-7
v_call: TRBV2
d_call: .
cdr3_length: 17
cdr3_aa: CASKFTAGRTNSYEQYF
cdr3_nt: TGTGCCAGCAAATTCACGGCAGGCAGGACCAACTCCTACGAGCAGTACTTC

clone_size: .
j_call: TRBJ2-7
v_call: TRBV18
d_call: TRBD1
cdr3_length: 15
cdr3_aa: CASSPGDRGWYEQYF
cdr3_nt: TGTGCCAGCTCACCAGGCGACAGGGGTTGGTACGAGCAGTACTTC

clone_size: .
j_call: TRBJ2-7
v_call: TRBV6-5
d_call: .
cdr3_length: 12
cdr3_aa: CASRVRSSEQYF
cdr3_nt: TGTGCCAGCAGAGTCAGGAGCAGCGAGCAGTACTTC

clone_size: .
j_call: TRBJ2-5
v_call: TRBV30
d_call: TRBD2
cdr3_length: 13
cdr3_aa: CAWSWRGGETQYF
cdr3_nt: TGTGCCTGGAGTTGGCGGGGAGGGGAGACCCAGTACTTC

clone_size: .
j_call: TRBJ1-1
v_call: TRBV28
d_call: .
cdr3_length: 13
cdr3_aa: CASSTDGAGEAFF
cdr3_nt: TGTGCCAGCAGTACGGACGGGGCGGGTGAAGCTTTCTTT

clone_size: .
j_call: TRBJ2-7
v_call: TRBV6-1
d_call: .
cdr3_length: 12
cdr3_aa: CATAAQGYEQYF
cdr3_nt: TGTGCCACGGCTGCACAGGGCTACGAGCAGTACTTC

clone_size: .
j_call: TRBJ2-5
v_call: TRBV7-8
d_call: TRBD2
cdr3_length: 15
cdr3_aa: CASSLGSGSWETQYF
cdr3_nt: TGTGCCAGCAGCTTAGGTAGCGGGAGCTGGGAGACCCAGTACTTC

clone_size: .
j_call: TRBJ2-7
v_call: TRBV5-1
d_call: TRBD2
cdr3_length: 15
cdr3_aa: CASSSSGGSSYEQYF
cdr3_nt: TGCGCCAGCAGCTCCAGCGGGGGTAGCTCCTACGAGCAGTACTTC

clone_size: few
j_call: TRBJ1-1
v_call: TRBV6-1
d_call: TRBD1
cdr3_length: 13
cdr3_aa: CASRGQTGTEAFF
cdr3_nt: TGTGCCAGCAGGGGACAGACAGGGACTGAAGCTTTCTTT

clone_size: .
j_call: TRBJ2-7
v_call: TRBV5-1
d_call: TRBD1
cdr3_length: 16
cdr3_aa: CASSLSPGTGSYEQYF
cdr3_nt: TGCGCCAGCAGCTTGTCCCCCGGGACAGGGAGCTACGAGCAGTACTTC

clone_size: .
j_call: TRBJ1-1
v_call: TRBV5-1
d_call: .
cdr3_length: 16
cdr3_aa: CASNSGGSAMNTEAFF
cdr3_nt: TGCGCCAGCAACTCTGGGGGGTCTGCCATGAACACTGAAGCTTTCTTT

clone_size: .
j_call: TRBJ1-5
v_call: TRBV2
d_call: .
cdr3_length: 15
cdr3_aa: CASSFWGRGDQPQHF
cdr3_nt: TGTGCCAGCAGTTTTTGGGGCAGGGGAGATCAGCCCCAGCATTTT

clone_size: .
j_call: TRBJ2-3
v_call: TRBV18
d_call: .
cdr3_length: 13
cdr3_aa: CASSPPGTDTQYF
cdr3_nt: TGTGCCAGCTCTCCGCCCGGGACGGATACGCAGTATTTT

clone_size: few
j_call: TRBJ1-5
v_call: TRBV19
d_call: .
cdr3_length: 12
cdr3_aa: CASSIGIQPQHF
cdr3_nt: TGTGCCAGTAGTATAGGGATTCAGCCCCAGCATTTT

clone_size: .
j_call: TRBJ2-5
v_call: TRBV6-5
d_call: .
cdr3_length: 14
cdr3_aa: CASSFRPAGETQYF
cdr3_nt: TGTGCCAGCAGTTTTAGACCCGCCGGGGAGACCCAGTACTTC

clone_size: .
j_call: TRBJ1-5
v_call: TRBV18
d_call: .
cdr3_length: 14
cdr3_aa: CASSPLQGNQPQHF
cdr3_nt: TGTGCCAGCTCACCGCTACAGGGCAATCAGCCCCAGCATTTT

clone_size: few
j_call: TRBJ2-7
v_call: TRBV5-6
d_call: TRBD1
cdr3_length: 15
cdr3_aa: CASTGVETGNYEQYF
cdr3_nt: TGTGCCAGCACCGGGGTAGAGACAGGGAATTACGAGCAGTACTTC

clone_size: .
j_call: TRBJ2-7
v_call: TRBV19
d_call: .
cdr3_length: 13
cdr3_aa: CASSRDRAYEQYF
cdr3_nt: TGTGCCAGTAGTCGCGACCGGGCCTACGAGCAGTACTTC

clone_size: .
j_call: TRBJ1-5
v_call: TRBV11-2
d_call: TRBD1
cdr3_length: 15
cdr3_aa: CASSPGQGSSQPQHF
cdr3_nt: TGTGCCAGCAGCCCCGGACAGGGTTCTTCTCAGCCCCAGCATTTT

clone_size: .
j_call: TRBJ2-1
v_call: TRBV27
d_call: TRBD2
cdr3_length: 16
cdr3_aa: CASSLQWLADGNEQFF
cdr3_nt: TGTGCCAGCAGTTTACAATGGCTAGCGGACGGGAATGAGCAGTTCTTC

clone_size: few
j_call: TRBJ2-1
v_call: TRBV5-5
d_call: .
cdr3_length: 11
cdr3_aa: CASSLVGEQFF
cdr3_nt: TGTGCCAGCAGCTTGGTTGGTGAGCAGTTCTTC

clone_size: .
j_call: TRBJ2-7
v_call: TRBV30
d_call: .
cdr3_length: 14
cdr3_aa: CAWSVMGATHEQYF
cdr3_nt: TGTGCCTGGAGTGTAATGGGGGCGACCCACGAGCAGTACTTC

clone_size: .
j_call: TRBJ1-2
v_call: TRBV6-5
d_call: TRBD1
cdr3_length: 13
cdr3_aa: CASRTGAKYGYTF
cdr3_nt: TGTGCCAGCAGAACAGGGGCTAAATATGGCTACACCTTC

clone_size: few
j_call: TRBJ2-7
v_call: TRBV6-5
d_call: .
cdr3_length: 16
cdr3_aa: CASSYAFVGGTYEQYF
cdr3_nt: TGTGCCAGCAGTTACGCTTTTGTCGGAGGGACCTACGAGCAGTACTTC

clone_size: .
j_call: TRBJ1-1
v_call: TRBV19
d_call: TRBD1
cdr3_length: 15
cdr3_aa: CASSGNRGWGTEAFF
cdr3_nt: TGTGCCAGTAGTGGCAACAGGGGATGGGGCACTGAAGCTTTCTTT

clone_size: .
j_call: TRBJ1-5
v_call: TRBV4-3
d_call: .
cdr3_length: 14
cdr3_aa: CASSQDLRNQPQHF
cdr3_nt: TGCGCCAGCAGCCAAGATCTCAGGAATCAGCCCCAGCATTTT

clone_size: .
j_call: TRBJ1-2
v_call: TRBV5-6
d_call: .
cdr3_length: 15
cdr3_aa: CASSFGDAASYGYTF
cdr3_nt: TGTGCCAGCAGCTTCGGGGACGCTGCTAGCTATGGCTACACCTTC

clone_size: .
j_call: TRBJ1-1
v_call: TRBV6-6
d_call: TRBD1
cdr3_length: 15
cdr3_aa: CASSYQPTGDTEAFF
cdr3_nt: TGTGCCAGCAGTTACCAACCGACAGGGGACACTGAAGCTTTCTTT

clone_size: .
j_call: TRBJ2-6
v_call: TRBV4-2
d_call: .
cdr3_length: 17
cdr3_aa: CASSQDPGSGGANVLTF
cdr3_nt: TGTGCCAGCAGCCAAGATCCGGGCTCGGGAGGGGCCAACGTCCTGACTTTC

clone_size: .
j_call: TRBJ1-4
v_call: TRBV7-2
d_call: TRBD1
cdr3_length: 15
cdr3_aa: CASSLTLDRNEKLFF
cdr3_nt: TGTGCCAGCAGCTTAACCTTGGACAGGAATGAAAAACTGTTTTTT

clone_size: many
j_call: TRBJ2-2
v_call: TRBV19
d_call: TRBD2
cdr3_length: 18
cdr3_aa: CASSLGLVGTPNTGELFF
cdr3_nt: TGTGCCAGTAGTCTCGGACTAGTGGGTACCCCGAACACCGGGGAGCTGTTTTTT

clone_size: .
j_call: TRBJ2-2
v_call: TRBV19
d_call: .
cdr3_length: 14
cdr3_aa: CASSTDGNTGELFF
cdr3_nt: TGTGCCAGTAGTACGGATGGGAACACCGGGGAGCTGTTTTTT

clone_size: .
j_call: TRBJ1-1
v_call: TRBV28
d_call: .
cdr3_length: 14
cdr3_aa: CASSQRRGREGAFF
cdr3_nt: TGTGCCAGCAGTCAACGCCGGGGGAGGGAAGGAGCTTTCTTT

clone_size: .
j_call: TRBJ1-4
v_call: TRBV19
d_call: .
cdr3_length: 14
cdr3_aa: CASSPGRANEKLFF
cdr3_nt: TGTGCCAGTAGTCCGGGACGGGCTAATGAAAAACTGTTTTTT

clone_size: .
j_call: TRBJ1-2
v_call: TRBV6-1
d_call: .
cdr3_length: 11
cdr3_aa: CATETRGVYTF
cdr3_nt: TGTGCCACAGAGACAAGGGGGGTTTACACCTTC

clone_size: .
j_call: TRBJ1-2
v_call: TRBV2
d_call: .
cdr3_length: 15
cdr3_aa: CASSVRQPGVYGYTF
cdr3_nt: TGTGCCAGCAGTGTAAGGCAGCCGGGAGTATATGGCTACACCTTC

clone_size: .
j_call: TRBJ2-7
v_call: TRBV7-9
d_call: TRBD1
cdr3_length: 16
cdr3_aa: CASSLGPGQVNYEQYF
cdr3_nt: TGTGCCAGCAGCTTAGGCCCCGGACAGGTTAACTACGAGCAGTACTTC

clone_size: .
j_call: TRBJ2-1
v_call: TRBV19
d_call: TRBD2
cdr3_length: 17
cdr3_aa: CASSIAGTSGRFNEQFF
cdr3_nt: TGTGCCAGTAGTATAGCCGGGACTAGCGGGAGGTTTAATGAGCAGTTCTTC

clone_size: .
j_call: TRBJ2-1
v_call: TRBV6-5
d_call: TRBD2
cdr3_length: 16
cdr3_aa: CASSYTSGLAVNEQFF
cdr3_nt: TGTGCCAGCAGTTACACCTCCGGACTAGCGGTCAATGAGCAGTTCTTC

clone_size: .
j_call: TRBJ2-5
v_call: TRBV7-8
d_call: .
cdr3_length: 14
cdr3_aa: CASSPYTSTQTQYF
cdr3_nt: TGTGCCAGCAGCCCCTATACTAGTACCCAGACCCAGTACTTC

clone_size: .
j_call: TRBJ1-3
v_call: TRBV4-2
d_call: .
cdr3_length: 14
cdr3_aa: CASSQLQSGNTIYF
cdr3_nt: TGTGCCAGCAGCCAATTACAGAGTGGAAACACCATATATTTT

clone_size: .
j_call: TRBJ2-5
v_call: TRBV19
d_call: TRBD1
cdr3_length: 14
cdr3_aa: CASSIRQGQETQYF
cdr3_nt: TGTGCCAGTAGTATTCGACAGGGGCAAGAGACCCAGTACTTC

clone_size: .
j_call: TRBJ2-7
v_call: TRBV6-1
d_call: .
cdr3_length: 14
cdr3_aa: CASSGLGGAGEQYF
cdr3_nt: TGTGCCAGCAGTGGGCTTGGGGGGGCAGGGGAGCAGTACTTC

clone_size: few
j_call: TRBJ2-7
v_call: TRBV7-8
d_call: TRBD2
cdr3_length: 17
cdr3_aa: CASSSLTTSGRLGEQYF
cdr3_nt: TGTGCCAGCAGCTCCCTAACGACTAGCGGGAGGTTAGGAGAGCAGTACTTC

clone_size: .
j_call: TRBJ1-4
v_call: TRBV25-1
d_call: .
cdr3_length: 13
cdr3_aa: CASSAFLNEKLFF
cdr3_nt: TGTGCCAGCAGTGCCTTCCTGAATGAAAAACTGTTTTTT

clone_size: few
j_call: TRBJ1-5
v_call: TRBV7-8
d_call: .
cdr3_length: 15
cdr3_aa: CASSRGTFSNQPQHF
cdr3_nt: TGTGCCAGCAGCCGAGGGACCTTTAGCAATCAGCCCCAGCATTTT